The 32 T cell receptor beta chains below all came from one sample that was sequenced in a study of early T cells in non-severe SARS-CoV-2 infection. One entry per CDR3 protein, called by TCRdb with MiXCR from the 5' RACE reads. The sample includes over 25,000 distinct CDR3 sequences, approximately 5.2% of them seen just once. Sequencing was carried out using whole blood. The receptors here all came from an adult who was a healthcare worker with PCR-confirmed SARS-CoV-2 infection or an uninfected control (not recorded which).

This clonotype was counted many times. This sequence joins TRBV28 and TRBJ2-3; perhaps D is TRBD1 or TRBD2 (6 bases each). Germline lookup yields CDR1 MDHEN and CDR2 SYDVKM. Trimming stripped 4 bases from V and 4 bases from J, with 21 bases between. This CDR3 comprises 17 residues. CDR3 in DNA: TGTGCCAGCAGTTCCCCCGGGGGCTTTGGGGCCCCAGATACGCAGTATTTT. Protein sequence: CASSSPGGFGAPDTQYF.

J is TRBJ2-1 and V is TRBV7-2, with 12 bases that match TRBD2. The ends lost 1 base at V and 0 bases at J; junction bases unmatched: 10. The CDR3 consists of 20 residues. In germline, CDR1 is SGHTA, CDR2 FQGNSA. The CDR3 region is CASSLVVSLAGGGSYNEQFF. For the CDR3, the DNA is TGTGCCAGCAGCTTAGTAGTTTCACTAGCGGGGGGCGGCTCCTACAATGAGCAGTTCTTC.

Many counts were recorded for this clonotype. CDR3 sequence: CASSPSVGGNVNEQFF. CDR3 DNA sequence: TGCGCCAGCAGCCCCTCAGTTGGGGGGAATGTCAATGAGCAGTTCTTC. V usage is TRBV5-1 and J usage is TRBJ2-1; TRBD2 might be the D (6 bases). The CDR3 has 16 residues. The V gene lost 4 bases and the J gene lost 6 bases, with 20 bases spanning the gap. Germline CDR1 is SGHRS and CDR2 is YFSETQ.

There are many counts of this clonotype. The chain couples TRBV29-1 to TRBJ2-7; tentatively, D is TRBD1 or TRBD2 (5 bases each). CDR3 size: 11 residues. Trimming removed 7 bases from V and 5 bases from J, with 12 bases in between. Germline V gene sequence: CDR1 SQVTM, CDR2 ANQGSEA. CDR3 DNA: TGCAGCGCACTAAGGGGAGACGAGCAGTACTTC. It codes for CSALRGDEQYF.

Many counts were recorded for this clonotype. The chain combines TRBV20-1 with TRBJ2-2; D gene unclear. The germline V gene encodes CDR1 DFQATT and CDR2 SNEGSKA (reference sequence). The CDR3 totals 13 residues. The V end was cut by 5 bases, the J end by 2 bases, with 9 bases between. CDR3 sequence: CSAPSPNTGELFF. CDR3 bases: TGCAGTGCTCCGAGCCCAAACACCGGGGAGCTGTTTTTT.

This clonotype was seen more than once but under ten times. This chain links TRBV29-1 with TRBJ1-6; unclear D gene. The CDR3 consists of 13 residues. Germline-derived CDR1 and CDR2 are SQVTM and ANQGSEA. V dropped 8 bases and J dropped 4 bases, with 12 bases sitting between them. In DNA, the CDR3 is TGCAGCCCCCCGAAACAGTATAATTCACCCCTCCACTTT. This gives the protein CSPPKQYNSPLHF.

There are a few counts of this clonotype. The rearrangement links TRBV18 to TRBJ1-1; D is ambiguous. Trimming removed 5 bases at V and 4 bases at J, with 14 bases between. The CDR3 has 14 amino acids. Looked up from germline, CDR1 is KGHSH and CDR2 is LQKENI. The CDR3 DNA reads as TGTGCCAGCTCAGTGCTGGGCGGAGCCACTGAAGCTTTCTTT. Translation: CASSVLGGATEAFF.

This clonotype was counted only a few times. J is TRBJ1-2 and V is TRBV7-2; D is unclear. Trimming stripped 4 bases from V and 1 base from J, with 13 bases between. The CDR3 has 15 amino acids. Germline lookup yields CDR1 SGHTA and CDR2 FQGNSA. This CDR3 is CASSSPAGGNYGYTF. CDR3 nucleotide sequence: TGTGCCAGCAGCTCCCCGGCGGGAGGTAACTATGGCTACACCTTC.

The CDR3 region is CASSLEVALETQYF. CDR3 in DNA: TGTGCCAGCAGCTTAGAGGTTGCTCTAGAGACCCAGTACTTC. The V call is TRBV7-9, the J call TRBJ2-5; D gene unclear. Trimming left V 1 base short and J 4 bases short, with 10 bases between. There are 14 residues in the CDR3. CDR1 and CDR2 (germline): SEHNR, FQNEAQ (reference sequence).

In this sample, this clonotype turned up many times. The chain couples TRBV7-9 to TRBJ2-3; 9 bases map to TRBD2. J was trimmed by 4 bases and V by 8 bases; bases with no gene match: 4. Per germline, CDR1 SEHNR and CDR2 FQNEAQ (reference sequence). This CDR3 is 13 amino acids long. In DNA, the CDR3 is TGTGCCAGCGCTCAGCGGGGGGCAGATACGCAGTATTTT. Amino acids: CASAQRGADTQYF.

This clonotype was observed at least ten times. CDR3 amino acids: CASSSSGGAPTDTQYF. CDR3 sequence (DNA): TGTGCCAGTAGTAGCAGCGGGGGGGCCCCCACAGATACGCAGTATTTT. This rearrangement joins TRBV19 to TRBJ2-3; TRBD2 aligns across 10 bases. This CDR3 is 16 amino acids long. Trimming took 4 bases from V and 2 from J; bases not matched to a gene: 6. Germline V gene lookup returns CDR1 LNHDA and CDR2 SQIVND (reference sequence).

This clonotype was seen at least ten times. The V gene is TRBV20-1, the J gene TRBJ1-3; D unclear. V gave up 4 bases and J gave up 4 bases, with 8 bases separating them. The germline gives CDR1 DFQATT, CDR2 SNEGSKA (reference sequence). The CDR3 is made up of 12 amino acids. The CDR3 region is CSATSAGNTIYF. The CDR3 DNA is TGCAGTGCTACGTCCGCGGGAAACACCATATATTTT.

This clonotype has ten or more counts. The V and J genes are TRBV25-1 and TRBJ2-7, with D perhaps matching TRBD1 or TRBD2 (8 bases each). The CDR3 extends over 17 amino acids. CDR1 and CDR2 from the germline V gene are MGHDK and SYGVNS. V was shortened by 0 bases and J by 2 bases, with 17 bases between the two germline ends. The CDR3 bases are TGTGCCAGCAGTGAATATATCGGGAGGGACAGGACCTACGAGCAGTACTTC. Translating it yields CASSEYIGRDRTYEQYF.

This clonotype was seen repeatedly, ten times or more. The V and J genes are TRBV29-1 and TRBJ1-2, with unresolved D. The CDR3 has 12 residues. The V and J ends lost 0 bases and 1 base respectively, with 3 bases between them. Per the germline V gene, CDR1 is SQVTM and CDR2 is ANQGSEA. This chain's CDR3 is CSVEEHNYGYTF. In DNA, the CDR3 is TGCAGCGTTGAAGAACATAACTATGGCTACACCTTC.

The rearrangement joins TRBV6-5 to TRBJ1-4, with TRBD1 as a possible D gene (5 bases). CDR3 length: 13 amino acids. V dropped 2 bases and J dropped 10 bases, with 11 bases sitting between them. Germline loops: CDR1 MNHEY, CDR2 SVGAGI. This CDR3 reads CASSYSRDGKLFF. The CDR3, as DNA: TGTGCCAGCAGTTACAGCAGGGATGGAAAACTGTTTTTT.

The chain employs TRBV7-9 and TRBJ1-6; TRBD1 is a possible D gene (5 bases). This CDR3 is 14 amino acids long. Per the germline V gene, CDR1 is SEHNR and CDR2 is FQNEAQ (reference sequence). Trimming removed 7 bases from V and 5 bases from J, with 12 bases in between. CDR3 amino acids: CASILGGDNSPLHF. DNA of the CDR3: TGTGCCAGCATCTTGGGGGGTGATAATTCACCCCTCCACTTT.

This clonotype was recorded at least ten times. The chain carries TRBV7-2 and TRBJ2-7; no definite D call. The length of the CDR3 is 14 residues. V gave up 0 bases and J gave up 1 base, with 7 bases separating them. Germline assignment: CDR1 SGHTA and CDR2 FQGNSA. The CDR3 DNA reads TGTGCCAGCAGCTTAGCAGGAACATCCTACGAGCAGTACTTC. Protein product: CASSLAGTSYEQYF.

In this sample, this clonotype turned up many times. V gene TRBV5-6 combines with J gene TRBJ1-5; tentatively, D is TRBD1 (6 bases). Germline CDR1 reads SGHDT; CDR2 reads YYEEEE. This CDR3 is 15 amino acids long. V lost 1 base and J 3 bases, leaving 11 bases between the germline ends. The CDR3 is CASSLYRTVNQPQHF. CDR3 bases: TGTGCCAGCAGCTTGTACCGGACAGTCAATCAGCCCCAGCATTTT.

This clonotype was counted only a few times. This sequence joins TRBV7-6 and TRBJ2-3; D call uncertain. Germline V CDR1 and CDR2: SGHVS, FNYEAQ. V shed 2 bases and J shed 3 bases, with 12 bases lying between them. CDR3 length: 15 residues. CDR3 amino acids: CASSLSARVTDTQYF. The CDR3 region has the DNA TGTGCCAGCAGCTTATCGGCCCGGGTGACAGATACGCAGTATTTT. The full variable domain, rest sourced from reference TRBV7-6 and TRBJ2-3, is GAGVSQSPRYKVTKRGQDVALRCDPISGHVSLYWYRQALGQGPEFLTYFNYEAQQDKSGLPNDRFSAERPEGSISTLTIQRTEQRDSAMYRCASSLSARVTDTQYFGPGTRLTVL.

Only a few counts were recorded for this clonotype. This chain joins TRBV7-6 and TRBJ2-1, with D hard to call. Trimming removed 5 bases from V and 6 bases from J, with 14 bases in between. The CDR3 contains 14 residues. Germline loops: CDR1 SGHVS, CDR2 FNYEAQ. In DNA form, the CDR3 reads TGTGCCAGCAGCGACCCGGATCCACGCAATGAGCAGTTCTTC. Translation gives CASSDPDPRNEQFF.

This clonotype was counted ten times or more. In nucleotides, the CDR3 is TGCAGCGTTGAATATTTGGCACTTCCTAACTATGGCTACACCTTC. It translates to CSVEYLALPNYGYTF. V usage is TRBV29-1 and J usage is TRBJ1-2, with D hard to call. This CDR3 spans 15 amino acids. Germline-derived CDR1 and CDR2 are SQVTM and ANQGSEA. Trimming pared 2 bases from V and 0 bases from J, leaving 13 bases between.

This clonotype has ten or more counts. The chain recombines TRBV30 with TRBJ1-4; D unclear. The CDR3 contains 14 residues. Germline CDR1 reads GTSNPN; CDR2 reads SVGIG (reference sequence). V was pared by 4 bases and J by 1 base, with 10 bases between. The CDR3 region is CAWIPAGTNEKLFF. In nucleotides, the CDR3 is TGTGCCTGGATTCCGGCAGGAACTAATGAAAAACTGTTTTTT. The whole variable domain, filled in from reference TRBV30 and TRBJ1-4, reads SQTIHQWPATLVQPVGSPLSLECTVEGTSNPNLYWYRQAAGRGLQLLFYSVGIGQISSEVPQNLSASRPQDRQFILSSKKLLLSDSGFYLCAWIPAGTNEKLFFGSGTQLSVL.

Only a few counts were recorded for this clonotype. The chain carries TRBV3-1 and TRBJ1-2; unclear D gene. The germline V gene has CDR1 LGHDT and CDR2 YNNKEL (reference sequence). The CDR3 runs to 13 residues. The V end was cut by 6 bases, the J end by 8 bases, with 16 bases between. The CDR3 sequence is CASSDGGSWGYTF. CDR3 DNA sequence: TGTGCCAGCAGTGATGGAGGAAGTTGGGGCTACACCTTC.

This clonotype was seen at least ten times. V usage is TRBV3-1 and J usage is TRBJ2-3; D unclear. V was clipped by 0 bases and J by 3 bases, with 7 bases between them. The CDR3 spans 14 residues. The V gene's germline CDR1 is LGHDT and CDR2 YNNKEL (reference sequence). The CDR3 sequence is CASSQEYMTDTQYF. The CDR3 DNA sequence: TGTGCCAGCAGCCAAGAATATATGACAGATACGCAGTATTTT.

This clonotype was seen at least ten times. CDR3 DNA sequence: TGTGCCAGCAGCGGGACGGTCTCTGGAAACACCATATATTTT. Encoded protein: CASSGTVSGNTIYF. The chain employs TRBV7-2 and TRBJ1-3, with TRBD1 as a possible D gene (5 bases). Germline V gene lookup returns CDR1 SGHTA and CDR2 FQGNSA. The CDR3 is 14 residues long. Trimming pared 5 bases from V and 0 bases from J, leaving 8 bases between.

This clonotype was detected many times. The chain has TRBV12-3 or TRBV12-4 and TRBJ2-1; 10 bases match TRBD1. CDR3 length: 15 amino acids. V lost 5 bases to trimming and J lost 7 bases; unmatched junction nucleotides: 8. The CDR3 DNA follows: TGTGCCAGCAGTCCGGGACAGGGGTTAACGAATGAGCAGTTCTTC. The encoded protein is CASSPGQGLTNEQFF.

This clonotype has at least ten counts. Here the CDR3 DNA reads TGTGCCAGCACCCCAGGCTTCTCCCCTGGAAACACCATATATTTT. Translating gives CASTPGFSPGNTIYF. This sequence joins TRBV7-2 and TRBJ1-3; D is unresolved. Trimming removed 7 bases from V and 2 bases from J, with 15 bases in between. This CDR3 comprises 15 residues. In germline, CDR1 is SGHTA, CDR2 FQGNSA.

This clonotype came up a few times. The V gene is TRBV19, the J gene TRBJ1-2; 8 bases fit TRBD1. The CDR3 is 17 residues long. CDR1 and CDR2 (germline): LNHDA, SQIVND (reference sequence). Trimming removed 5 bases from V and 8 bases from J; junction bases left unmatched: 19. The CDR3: CASSYYRDRTAYRGYTF. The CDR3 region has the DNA TGTGCCAGTAGTTATTACCGGGACAGGACCGCGTATAGAGGCTACACCTTC.

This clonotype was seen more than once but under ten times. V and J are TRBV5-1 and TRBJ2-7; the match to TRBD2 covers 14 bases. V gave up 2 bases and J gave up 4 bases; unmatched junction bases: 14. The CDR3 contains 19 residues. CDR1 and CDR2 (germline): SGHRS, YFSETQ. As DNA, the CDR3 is TGCGCCAGCAGCTTTTCACCGGGACTAGCGGGGGCCCTGTTTTACGAGCAGTACTTC. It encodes CASSFSPGLAGALFYEQYF. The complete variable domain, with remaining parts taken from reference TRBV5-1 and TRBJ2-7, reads KAGVTQTPRYLIKTRGQQVTLSCSPISGHRSVSWYQQTPGQGLQFLFEYFSETQRNKGNFPGRFSGRQFSNSRSEMNVSTLELGDSALYLCASSFSPGLAGALFYEQYFGPGTRLTVT.

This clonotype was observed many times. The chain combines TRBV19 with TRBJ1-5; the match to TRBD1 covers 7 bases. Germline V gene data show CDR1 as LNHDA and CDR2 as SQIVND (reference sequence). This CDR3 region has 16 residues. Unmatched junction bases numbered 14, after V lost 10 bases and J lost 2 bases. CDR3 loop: CATRQGGRNGNQPQHF. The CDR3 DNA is TGTGCCACCCGACAGGGAGGAAGAAATGGCAATCAGCCCCAGCATTTT.

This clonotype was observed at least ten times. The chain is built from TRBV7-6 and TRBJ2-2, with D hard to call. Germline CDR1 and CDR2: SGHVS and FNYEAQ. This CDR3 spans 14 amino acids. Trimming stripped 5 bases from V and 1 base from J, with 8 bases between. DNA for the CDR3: TGTGCCAGCAGCACCCGACGGAACACCGGGGAGCTGTTTTTT. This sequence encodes CASSTRRNTGELFF.

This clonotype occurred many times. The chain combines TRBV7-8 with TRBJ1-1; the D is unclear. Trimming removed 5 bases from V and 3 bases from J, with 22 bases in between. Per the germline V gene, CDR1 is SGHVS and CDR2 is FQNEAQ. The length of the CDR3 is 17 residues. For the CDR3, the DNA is TGTGCCAGCAGCCCATCGGCCGCCGGCGACGGATACACTGAAGCTTTCTTT. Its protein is CASSPSAAGDGYTEAFF.